This passage covers 24 T cell receptor beta chains from one sample sequenced in a study of CD8+ T cells in alopecia areata. Extracted RNA was reverse transcribed into cDNA, the sequencing template. Produced via immunoSEQ multiplex PCR; TCRdb's table is partial and in-frame only. In total the sample includes approximately 300,000 clones, none of them seen once. The authors sorted pooled cutaneous lymph node cells using CD4, CD8alpha, NKG2D, NKG2ACE and other markers. Sequencing input: CD4+ T cells sorted from a lymph node. These receptors were taken from a C3H/HeJ mouse with alopecia areata. As its MHC haplotype, the strain has H2-k.

Comments on this clone: A much larger clone lies a single base off, so this may be a read error. Germline and genes: mouse. From the germline J gene comes the end of the CDR3, since the read stops 4 residues before it. Other DNA sequences in this sample translate to the same CDR3. V is TRBV1 and J is TRBJ2-1, with TRBD2 as a possible D gene (6 bases). Germline CDR1 reads NSQYPW; CDR2 reads LRSPGD (reference sequence). V shed 3 bases and J shed 3 bases, with 9 bases lying between them. CDR3 size: 14 residues. CDR3: CTCSAGTTYAEQFF. CDR3 DNA (partial): TGCACCTGCAGTGCCGGGACTACCTATGCT.

This clone was detected only a few times. Gene names and germline refer to mouse. The read ends 4 residues shy of where the CDR3 ends; the end is completed using the germline J gene. V is TRBV1 and J is TRBJ2-7; 8 bases align to TRBD1. This CDR3 has 14 residues. The V gene's germline CDR1 is NSQYPW and CDR2 LRSPGD (reference sequence). The CDR3 loop reads CTCSADRGLDEQYF. The CDR3 bases that were read are TGCACCTGCAGTGCAGACAGGGGGCTCGAT.

In the case of this clone: The genes and germline here are from mouse. The read falls 4 residues short of the CDR3 end, and the missing part is taken from the germline J gene. Other nucleotide sequences in the sample specify the same CDR3. V gene TRBV13-3 combines with J gene TRBJ2-7, with D perhaps TRBD1 (6 bases). The V gene lost 0 bases and the J gene lost 3 bases, with 7 bases spanning the gap. This CDR3 has 13 amino acids. CDR1 and CDR2 from the germline V gene are NNHDY and SYVADS. The CDR3 DNA, read in part, is TGTGCCAGCAGTGATGACAGGGTCTAT. Encoded protein: CASSDDRVY. The CDR3 in full is CASSDDRVYEQYF.

As to this clone: Gene names denote mouse genes. The CDR3 end is not reached by the read, which stops 4 residues before it; the germline J gene fills it in. The chain joins TRBV19 to TRBJ2-3, with D uncertain. Germline V gene data show CDR1 as FNHDT and CDR2 as SITEND (reference sequence). Between the trimmed V and J ends, which lost 0 bases and 0 bases, there was a span of 5 bases. The CDR3 has 14 residues. Partial CDR3 DNA: TGTGCCAGCAGTATAGCCAGTAGTGCAGAA. Amino acids: CASSIASSAE. The whole CDR3 sequence is CASSIASSAETLYF. The full variable domain, its missing parts supplied by reference TRBV19 and TRBJ2-3, is GGIITQTPKFLIGQEGQKLTLKCQQNFNHDTMYWYRQDSGKGLRLIYYSITENDLQKGDLSEGYDASREKKSSFSLTVTSAQKNEMAVFLCASSIASSAETLYFGSGTRLTVL.

This clone was observed a few times. Gene names and germline refer to mouse. The CDR3 end lies 4 residues beyond the end of the read and is filled in from the germline J gene. Other DNA sequences in this specimen translate into the identical CDR3. V usage is TRBV5 and J usage is TRBJ2-1; 9 nucleotides line up with TRBD1. Trimming removed 4 bases from V and 5 bases from J; junction bases left unmatched: 3. CDR1 and CDR2 (germline): LGHNA, YNLKQL (reference sequence). The CDR3 extends over 14 amino acids. The sequenced part of the CDR3 DNA is TGTGCCAGCAGCCCCCGGGACAGGGATGCT. Translated, it gives CASSPRDRDA. In full, the CDR3 is CASSPRDRDAEQFF.

This clone turned up a few times. Germline and genes: mouse. Read sequence stops 4 residues before the CDR3 end, and the germline J gene provides the missing end. The chain links TRBV5 to TRBJ2-1; tentatively, D is TRBD2 (5 bases). Between the trimmed V and J ends, which lost 0 bases and 2 bases, there was a span of 8 bases. Looked up from germline, CDR1 is LGHNA and CDR2 is YNLKQL (reference sequence). The CDR3 runs 15 residues. Incomplete CDR3 DNA: TGTGCCAGCAGCCAAGAAACTGGTTACTATGCT. This gives the protein CASSQETGYYA. The entire CDR3 protein is CASSQETGYYAEQFF.

Notes on this clone: All gene names here are mouse names. The read finishes 4 residues shy of the CDR3 end, and the germline J gene is used to complete it. V gene TRBV13-1 combines with J gene TRBJ2-1, with 7 bases aligning to TRBD2. V shed 4 bases and J 0 bases; nucleotides not matched to a gene: 4. Per the germline V gene, CDR1 is NSHNY and CDR2 is SYGAGN. The CDR3 runs 15 residues. The sequenced part of the CDR3 DNA is TGTGCCAGCAGTCGACCTGGGGGTAACTATGCT. Translation gives CASSRPGGNYA. The whole CDR3 protein is CASSRPGGNYAEQFF.

This clone was counted between two and nine times. The genes are named according to mouse. The CDR3 is cut off 4 residues early in the read; its end comes from the germline J gene. The chain combines TRBV1 with TRBJ2-3; weak D call: TRBD1 (6 bases). The germline CDR1 and CDR2 sequences are NSQYPW and LRSPGD (reference sequence). The CDR3 length is 16 residues. V was trimmed by 1 base and J by 2 bases, leaving 13 bases between them. CDR3 in amino acids: CTCSAVPQGPAETLYF. CDR3 bases read: TGCACCTGCAGTGCAGTCCCTCAGGGGCCTGCAGAA.

Turning to this clone: Each gene name is a mouse one. This chain's CDR3 is CASSQELGGNTLYF. The CDR3 DNA, read in part, is TGTGCCAGCAGCCAAGAACTGGGGGGAAAC. J is TRBJ2-4 and V is TRBV2; TRBD2 agrees at 9 bases. The missing CDR3 end, 4 residues past where the read stops, is filled in from the germline J gene. The CDR3 is made up of 14 amino acids. In germline, CDR1 is LGHNA, CDR2 YSYQKL. The whole variable domain, filled in from reference TRBV2 and TRBJ2-4, reads DPKIIQKPKYLVAVTGSEKILICEQYLGHNAMYWYRQSAKKPLEFMFSYSYQKLMDNQTASSRFQPQSSKKNHLDLQITALKPDDSATYFCASSQELGGNTLYFGAGTRLSVL.

This clone has just a few counts. Any gene name here is a mouse gene name. The read terminates 4 residues before the CDR3 end, so the remaining end is supplied by the germline J gene. The sample holds other DNA sequences that translate to the same CDR3. This chain joins TRBV1 and TRBJ1-2; 9 bases match TRBD1. Germline CDR1 and CDR2: NSQYPW and LRSPGD (reference sequence). V gave up 3 bases and J gave up 2 bases; unmatched junction bases: 4. The CDR3 extends over 15 amino acids. This CDR3 is CTCSAPQGANSDYTF. The CDR3 DNA, read in part, is TGCACCTGCAGTGCCCCACAGGGGGCGAACTCC. Using reference TRBV1 and TRBJ1-2 for the parts outside the CDR3, the full variable domain is VTLLEQNPRWRLVPRGQAVNLRCILKNSQYPWMSWYQQDLQKQLQWLFTLRSPGDKEVKSLPGADYLATRVTDTELRLQVANMSQGRTLYCTCSAPQGANSDYTFGSGTRLLVI.

Remarks on this clone: The germline and genes are mouse ones. The CDR3 end is not reached by the read, which stops 4 residues before it; the germline J gene fills it in. The chain employs TRBV5 and TRBJ2-1, with no clear D. The CDR3 is 13 amino acids. The germline CDR1 and CDR2 sequences are LGHNA and YNLKQL (reference sequence). CDR3: CASSHVGGAEQFF. The sequenced CDR3 bases are TGTGCCAGCAGCCACGTAGGAGGGGCT.

This clone has more than one count but fewer than ten. Gene labels here are mouse ones. The read ends 4 residues before the CDR3 terminus; that terminus is restored from the germline J gene. V gene TRBV21 combines with J gene TRBJ1-1; 7 bases align to TRBD1. TRBV21 counts as an open reading frame of uncertain function. The junction had 2 bases not matched to a gene; V was cut back by 7 bases and J by 0 bases. The CDR3 has 13 residues. The CDR3 sequence: CASKTGPNTEVFF. CDR3 DNA (partial): TGTGCTAGCAAGACAGGGCCAAACACA.

As for this clone: Each gene name is a mouse one. The missing CDR3 end, 4 residues past where the read stops, is filled in from the germline J gene. Other DNA sequences in this sample translate to the same CDR3. The V and J genes are TRBV5 and TRBJ2-1; 9 bases line up with TRBD2. CDR1 LGHNA and CDR2 YNLKQL come from the germline V gene (reference sequence). V lost 2 bases, J lost 1 base, and 3 bases stayed unmatched. This CDR3 has 16 residues. The CDR3 bases that were read are TGTGCCAGCAGCCAACAAACTGGGGGGAACTATGCT. It yields the protein CASSQQTGGNYA. The whole CDR3 protein reads CASSQQTGGNYAEQFF.

This clone was picked up a small number of times. The gene symbols are mouse symbols. With the read ending 4 residues before the CDR3 end, the germline J gene is used to fill in that end. This chain links TRBV19 with TRBJ2-7; D is possibly TRBD1 (6 bases). The germline V gene encodes CDR1 FNHDT and CDR2 SITEND (reference sequence). The CDR3 totals 12 residues. The CDR3 DNA, read in part, is TGTGCCAGCAGTGCGGACAGATAT. This encodes CASSADRY. The entire CDR3 is CASSADRYEQYF.

Notes on this clone: Here the gene names and germline are mouse. The CDR3 end is not reached by the read, which stops 4 residues before it; the germline J gene fills it in. The chain has TRBV13-3 and TRBJ1-1; perhaps TRBD1 as D (6 bases). The CDR3 spans 14 residues. Trimming pared 1 base from V and 4 bases from J, leaving 11 bases between. The germline V gene has CDR1 NNHDY and CDR2 SYVADS. The CDR3 reads CASSDRQESTEVFF. CDR3 DNA (partial): TGTGCCAGCAGTGATCGACAGGAATCCACA.

As concerns this clone: These gene names are mouse names. The read halts 4 residues ahead of the CDR3 end, with the missing end drawn from the germline J gene. This chain joins TRBV5 and TRBJ2-2; 8 positions agree with TRBD1. CDR3 size: 16 residues. Germline CDR1 LGHNA, CDR2 YNLKQL (reference sequence). The V and J ends lost 4 bases and 0 bases, in that order; junction bases with no gene match: 4. Incomplete CDR3 DNA: TGTGCCAGCAGCCCGGGACAGGCCTCAAACACCGGG. This gives the protein CASSPGQASNTG. The CDR3, in full, reads CASSPGQASNTGQLYF.

A note on this clone: Genes and germline come from the mouse. The CDR3 end is not reached by the read, which stops 4 residues before it; the germline J gene fills it in. The chain employs TRBV14 and TRBJ2-1; D uncertain. Trimming cost V 7 bases and J 2 bases, with 7 bases left between them. Germline-derived CDR1 and CDR2 are SGHDT and FRDEAV. This CDR3 spans 12 amino acids. The CDR3 loop reads CASLEDYAEQFF. The part of the CDR3 DNA that was read is TGTGCCAGCCTTGAGGACTATGCT. Full variable domain (outside the CDR3, taken from reference TRBV14 and TRBJ2-1): EAGVTQSPRYAVLQEGQAVSFWCDPISGHDTLYWYQQPRDQGPQLLVYFRDEAVIDNSQLPSDRFSAVRPKGTNSTLKIQSAKQGDTATYLCASLEDYAEQFFGPGTRLTVL.

With regard to this clone: Gene names follow the mouse nomenclature. With the read ending 4 residues before the CDR3 end, the germline J gene is used to fill in that end. V is TRBV1 and J is TRBJ2-7; the D gene is possibly TRBD2 (6 bases). The CDR3 covers 15 residues. CDR1 and CDR2 (germline): NSQYPW, LRSPGD (reference sequence). The ends were cut back, 1 base at V and 0 bases at J, with 10 bases in the middle. CDR3 sequence reads: CTCSAVLGSSYEQYF. CDR3 DNA, as far as it was read: TGCACCTGCAGTGCAGTACTGGGTAGCTCCTAT.

About this clone itself: Gene names refer to mouse genes. The read comes to an end 4 residues before the CDR3 does, leaving the germline J gene to fill in the end. J is TRBJ2-1 and V is TRBV13-2; 11 bases map to TRBD1. The germline V gene has CDR1 NNHNN and CDR2 SYGAGS (reference sequence). The CDR3 totals 15 residues. CDR3 sequence reads: CASGDSGQGGAEQFF. CDR3 DNA, as far as it was read: TGTGCCAGCGGTGATTCGGGACAGGGGGGAGCT.

This clone was seen only a few times. Mouse germline and gene names are used. The read ends 4 residues early relative to the CDR3; the germline J gene fills the gap. J is TRBJ2-2 and V is TRBV1, with 7 positions matching TRBD1. The V gene's germline CDR1 is NSQYPW and CDR2 LRSPGD (reference sequence). The CDR3 spans 13 residues. V shed 5 bases, J shed 4 bases, and the junction held 1 base outside the gene matches. The sequenced part of the CDR3 DNA is TGCACCTGCAGTACAGGGGTCACCGGG. Translated: CTCSTGVTG. The entire CDR3 reads CTCSTGVTGQLYF.

As to this clone: Each gene name is a mouse one. The CDR3 is cut off 4 residues early in the read; its end comes from the germline J gene. Within the sample, other DNA sequences also encode this same CDR3. This chain connects TRBV1 to TRBJ2-3, with TRBD2 matching 9 bases. The CDR3 contains 16 residues. Losses at the gene ends were 3 bases for V and 0 bases for J; bases not matched to a gene: 4. CDR1 is NSQYPW and CDR2 is LRSPGD in the germline V gene (reference sequence). CDR3 DNA, as far as it was read: TGCACCTGCAGTGCGAGGACTGGGGCTAGTGCAGAA. Translation: CTCSARTGASAE. The full CDR3 sequence reads CTCSARTGASAETLYF.

On this clone: All gene names here are mouse names. The sequenced CDR3 bases are TGTGCTAGCAGTAGACAAACA. Amino acid sequence: CASSRQT. The CDR3 in its entirety is CASSRQTEVFF. J is TRBJ1-1 and V is TRBV17, with unresolved D. Sequencing ends 4 residues short of the CDR3 end; the germline J gene provides the rest. The CDR3 covers 11 residues. Germline V gene lookup returns CDR1 MNHDT and CDR2 YYDKIL.

A few counts support this clone. The listed genes are named as in mouse. The sequenced fragment ends 4 residues before the CDR3 boundary, so the rest is inferred from the germline J gene. V is TRBV29 and J is TRBJ2-3; D is ambiguous. The CDR3 length is 14 residues. V was shortened by 2 bases and J by 0 bases, with 6 bases between the two germline ends. Germline V gene sequence: CDR1 MSHET, CDR2 SYDVDS. The CDR3 sequence: CASSLPPSAETLYF. Incomplete CDR3 DNA: TGTGCTAGCAGTTTACCCCCAAGTGCAGAA.

This clone came up a few times. Germline and genes here are mouse. The read comes to an end 4 residues before the CDR3 does, leaving the germline J gene to fill in the end. Within the sample, other DNA sequences also encode this same CDR3. The rearrangement links TRBV19 to TRBJ1-1; 8 bases map to TRBD1. Germline lookup yields CDR1 FNHDT and CDR2 SITEND (reference sequence). The CDR3 runs 15 residues. Losses at the gene ends were 0 bases for V and 3 bases for J; bases not matched to a gene: 4. The CDR3 reads CASSIGTGGDTEVFF. The CDR3 DNA, read in part, is TGTGCCAGCAGTATAGGCACAGGGGGAGACACA.